This T cell receptor beta chain comes out of a study of cytotoxic CD8 clonotypes in ibrutinib-treated CLL (dated by TCRdb to about 2021). About the investigation overall: In this cohort, approximately 15 patients were treatment-naive and some 10 were relapsed/refractory, while under 18 had unmutated IGHV. Partial responses were observed in roughly 24 patients and complete responses in 2; after a median follow-up of 68 months, remission was maintained in about 15 patients and progression was observed in approximately 12. Response samples were taken after a median of approximately a year on treatment, ranging from about 6 to 40 months. On average, each sample had some 250,000 productive templates and 96,000 or so productive rearrangements. Of the 70 to 100 people in the trial, about two dozen had longitudinal samples available. Cryopreserved peripheral blood mononuclear cells were obtained prior to treatment, at the time of response, and at either disease progression or sustained remission. Every sample from remission and from progressive disease was obtained while the patients were still on ibrutinib. The full study reports these points: Public clonotypes were rare and either shrank or stayed stable during treatment, and the rise in clonality at ibrutinib response reflected expansion of private clonotypes. Baseline clonality exceeded that of age-matched healthy donors and correlated strongly with circulating CD8+ T-cell counts. Sampling times were not matched between patients in sustained remission and patients whose disease was progressing, and lymph node repertoires were not examined. Clonality increased at ibrutinib response, stayed stable in sustained remission, and fell back toward baseline at progression.

The CDR3 has 11 amino acids, counting the end cysteine and phenylalanine. Just CDR3 DNA is preserved here, 33 bases in frame from base 1. CDR1 and CDR2 are drawn from the germline V gene (reference sequence): SEHNR, FQNEAQ. V and J lose 3 bases and 7 bases, and a span of 4 bases separates them. On a MiSeq, deep resolution sequencing aimed for a depth between 1 in 1 million and 1 in 200,000 T cells, with each clonotype covered approximately 9.2x on average. TCR beta libraries were generated with the immunoSEQ hsTCRB Kit. Per the authors' processing: Data were analyzed with ImmunoSEQ Data Assistant and ImmunoSEQ Analyzer, with V, D and J genes assigned per IMGT definitions. Clonality, which ranges from 0 to 1, was calculated as one minus the normalized Shannon entropy of productive rearrangement frequencies. Only overrepresented clonotypes making up at least 0.05% of each patient's repertoire were included in the public clonotype analysis. Fewer than 15 age-matched healthy donor repertoires from immuneACCESS served as clonality controls. What TCRdb holds here is the immuneACCESS table cut down to in-frame rearrangements. Part of the clones is not present; checked against another copy, under half of the missing clones reflect an unresolved V gene, and the others are unexplained. The DNA gave D and trimming, while V, J and clone size come from that table. The sample data list 65,000 to 85,000 clones, and less than 90% of these were observed just once. Around 36% of the sample goes to the ten largest clones.

As concerns this clone: This clone's antigen is unknown. Nothing much larger sits one base from this clone, and base qualities are not available. This sample includes further DNA sequences coding for the same CDR3.

Reading the label with the study, this specimen's time point is: approximately 2 years on ibrutinib. Around 2 micrograms of genomic DNA were extracted from cryopreserved PBMCs for TCR beta library preparation. Longitudinal blood samples from CLL patients receiving ibrutinib monotherapy were subjected to high-throughput TCR beta sequencing. Patients were enrolled in a phase 2 open-label single-center ibrutinib monotherapy trial. The clonotype originates from a human donor with chronic lymphocytic leukemia. The rearranged segments are TRBV7-9 and TRBJ2-1; too little of a D gene remains to name it. The sample in question was PBMCs, obtained after 24 months of ibrutinib treatment. The nucleotide sequence is TGTGCCAGCAGCTTGGGGAATGAGCAGTTCTTC. Translated, this is CASSLGNEQFF.